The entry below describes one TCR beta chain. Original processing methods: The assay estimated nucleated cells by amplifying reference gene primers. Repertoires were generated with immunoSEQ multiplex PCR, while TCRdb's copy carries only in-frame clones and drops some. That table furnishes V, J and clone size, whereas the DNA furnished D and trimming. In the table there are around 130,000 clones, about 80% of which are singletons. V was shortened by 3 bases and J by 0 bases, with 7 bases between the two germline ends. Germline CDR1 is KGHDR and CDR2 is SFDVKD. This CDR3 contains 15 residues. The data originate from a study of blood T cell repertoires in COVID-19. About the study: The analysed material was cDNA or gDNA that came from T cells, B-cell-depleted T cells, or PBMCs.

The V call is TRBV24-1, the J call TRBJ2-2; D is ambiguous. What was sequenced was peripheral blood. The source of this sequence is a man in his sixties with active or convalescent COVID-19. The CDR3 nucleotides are TGTGCCACCAGTGATAACTGGTCGAACACCGGGGAGCTGTTTTTT. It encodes CATSDNWSNTGELFF.